These 17 T cell receptor beta chains share one sample of origin, sequenced in a study of blood T cell repertoires in COVID-19 (TCRdb year 2020). The method was the immunoSEQ multiplex PCR assay. The source is immuneACCESS, and TCRdb retained only in-frame sequences with V and J called. Part of the clones is not carried over; for the studies checked, unresolved V genes explain less than half of this, and the remainder is unexplained. In all, the sample holds 200,000 to 250,000 clones, and around 87% of those were seen once. The top ten clones comprise 2.5% to 3.5% of the sample. The sample was peripheral blood. The receptors stem from a woman in her thirties who had recovered from COVID-19.

The V call is TRBV9, the J call TRBJ2-3; 13 nucleotides match TRBD2. Germline CDR1 reads SGDLS; CDR2 reads YYNGEE. The V and J ends lost 2 bases and 0 bases, in that order; junction bases with no gene match: 6. This CDR3 has 18 residues. The CDR3 is CASSVGTSGDQSTDTQYF. The CDR3 DNA reads as TGTGCCAGCAGCGTTGGGACTAGCGGGGACCAAAGCACAGATACGCAGTATTTT.

The V and J genes are TRBV13 and TRBJ2-5; tentative D call: TRBD2 (6 bases). This CDR3 spans 13 amino acids. Per the germline V gene, CDR1 is PRHDT and CDR2 is FYEKMQ (reference sequence). V lost 9 bases, J lost 5 bases, and 16 bases lay in between. The CDR3 loop is CARPLAPEETQYF. Here the CDR3 DNA reads TGTGCCAGACCCCTAGCGCCCGAGGAGACCCAGTACTTC.

The rearrangement links TRBV18 to TRBJ1-5, with TRBD1 identical over 7 bases. V trimming: 3 bases; J trimming: 4 bases; junction bases outside the gene matches: 12. The germline CDR1 and CDR2 sequences are KGHSH and LQKENI. The CDR3 sequence is 17 residues long. The CDR3 coding sequence is TGTGCCAGCTCACCGAATAGACTAACAGGGGAAAATCAGCCCCAGCATTTT. Protein: CASSPNRLTGENQPQHF.

The gene calls are TRBV7-2 and TRBJ1-5; 10 bases are a match to TRBD1. The J segment lost 5 bases and the V segment lost 5 bases, leaving 6 bases of the junction unmatched. The CDR3 totals 15 residues. Germline V gene lookup returns CDR1 SGHTA and CDR2 FQGNSA. The CDR3 protein is CASSPTGTGDQPQHF. The DNA of the CDR3 is TGTGCCAGCAGCCCTACCGGGACAGGGGATCAGCCCCAGCATTTT. Complete variable domain (other parts from reference TRBV7-2 and TRBJ1-5): GAGVSQSPSNKVTEKGKDVELRCDPISGHTALYWYRQSLGQGLEFLIYFQGNSAPDKSGLPSDRFSAERTGGSVSTLTIQRTQQEDSAVYLCASSPTGTGDQPQHFGDGTRLSIL.

The chain uses TRBV19 and TRBJ1-1; D gene uncertain. The V gene's germline CDR1 is LNHDA and CDR2 SQIVND (reference sequence). The CDR3 is 15 residues long. Trimming cost V 2 bases and J 0 bases, with 10 bases left between them. The CDR3 DNA is TGTGCCAGTAGTATAACAGCACTCATGAACACTGAAGCTTTCTTT. Translated, it gives CASSITALMNTEAFF.

The chain uses TRBV5-1 and TRBJ2-1, with D uncertain. Trimming took 2 bases from V and 7 from J, leaving 19 bases between them. There are 16 residues in the CDR3. Looked up from germline, CDR1 is SGHRS and CDR2 is YFSETQ. The CDR3 region has the DNA TGCGCCAGCAGCTTAAAGGTTGGTGGGCCGGTGAATGAGCAGTTCTTC. Amino acid sequence: CASSLKVGGPVNEQFF.

This clone was picked up one time. The genes are TRBV27 and TRBJ2-1, with 7 bases lining up with TRBD2. Germline V CDR1 and CDR2: MNHEY, SMNVEV (reference sequence). Losses at the gene ends were 5 bases for V and 2 bases for J; bases not matched to a gene: 9. CDR3 length equals 16 residues. This chain's CDR3 is CASSASSGDTYNEQFF. The CDR3 DNA sequence: TGTGCCAGCAGTGCCTCTAGCGGCGATACCTACAATGAGCAGTTCTTC.

The V call is TRBV6-2 or TRBV6-3, the J call TRBJ1-1; weak D call: TRBD1 (5 bases). Deletions cut 2 bases from V and 1 base from J, with 8 bases between. The CDR3 contains 14 residues. CDR1 MNHEY and CDR2 SVGEGT come from the germline V gene. CDR3 bases: TGTGCCAGCAGTTACCCCGGACAGAACACTGAAGCTTTCTTT. Translation gives CASSYPGQNTEAFF.

The chain is built from TRBV9 and TRBJ2-5; 7 bases are shared with TRBD2. CDR3 size: 15 residues. The ends lost 0 bases at V and 5 bases at J; junction bases unmatched: 7. Germline assignment: CDR1 SGDLS and CDR2 YYNGEE. The CDR3 nucleotides read TGTGCCAGCAGCGTAGCTCGGGGGGAGGCTGAGACCCAGTACTTC. Its protein is CASSVARGEAETQYF.

This clone was seen just once. The chain links TRBV3-1 (or the pseudogene TRBV3-2) to TRBJ2-1; D perhaps matches TRBD2 (5 bases). This CDR3 has 15 amino acids. Germline lookup yields CDR1 LGHDT and CDR2 YNNKEL (reference sequence). V lost 4 bases and J 5 bases, leaving 15 bases between the germline ends. The CDR3 loop reads CASSPPRGLNNEQFF. The CDR3 coding sequence is TGTGCCAGCAGCCCTCCGCGAGGGCTAAACAATGAGCAGTTCTTC.

The gene calls are TRBV5-1 and TRBJ2-7, with 10 bases aligning to TRBD2. The CDR3 totals 16 residues. Germline-derived CDR1 and CDR2 are SGHRS and YFSETQ. J gave up 0 bases and V 4 bases, and 7 bases lay outside the gene matches. CDR3 amino acids: CASSKLAGKPSYEQYF. CDR3 nucleotide sequence: TGCGCCAGCAGCAAACTAGCGGGGAAACCCTCCTACGAGCAGTACTTC.

The J gene is TRBJ1-5, the V gene TRBV12-5, with TRBD1 as a possible D gene (6 bases). Trimming shortened V by 4 bases and J by 5 bases, and 15 bases separated the two germline ends. Germline values: CDR1 LGHNT, CDR2 FRNRAP. This CDR3 contains 15 residues. In DNA form, the CDR3 reads TGTGCTAGTGGTTATGGGCAGGGGCCATATCAGCCCCAGCATTTT. It translates to CASGYGQGPYQPQHF.

The chain carries TRBV29-1 and TRBJ2-5, with 7 bases aligning to TRBD2. The ends lost 4 bases at V and 2 bases at J; junction bases unmatched: 10. CDR1 SQVTM and CDR2 ANQGSEA come from the germline V gene. The CDR3 loop spans 15 amino acids. This chain's CDR3 is CSVGGIRGVQETQYF. The CDR3 DNA reads TGCAGCGTTGGAGGCATCCGGGGGGTTCAAGAGACCCAGTACTTC. Based on the CDR3 plus reference TRBV29-1 and TRBJ2-5, the full variable domain is SAVISQKPSRDICQRGTSLTIQCQVDSQVTMMFWYRQQPGQSLTLIATANQGSEATYESGFVIDKFPISRPNLTFSTLTVSNMSPEDSSIYLCSVGGIRGVQETQYFGPGTRLLVL.

This chain uses TRBV13 with TRBJ2-7, with 9 bases aligning to TRBD1. Trimming cost V 2 bases and J 4 bases; bases outside gene matches: 3. The CDR3 length is 14 residues. The germline V gene has CDR1 PRHDT and CDR2 FYEKMQ (reference sequence). CDR3 loop: CASSLWDRVYEQYF. DNA for the CDR3: TGTGCCAGCAGCTTATGGGACAGGGTTTACGAGCAGTACTTC.

The chain joins TRBV6-5 to TRBJ2-3, with D tentatively TRBD1 (5 bases). The V end was cut by 2 bases, the J end by 1 base, with 10 bases between. The CDR3 totals 15 residues. Germline-derived CDR1 and CDR2 are MNHEY and SVGAGI. This CDR3 is CASSYEQTGTDTQYF. DNA for the CDR3: TGTGCCAGCAGTTACGAACAGACAGGCACAGATACGCAGTATTTT.

The J gene is TRBJ1-1, the V gene TRBV27, with D unresolved. CDR1 is MNHEY and CDR2 is SMNVEV in the germline V gene (reference sequence). V was clipped by 5 bases and J by 3 bases, with 7 bases between them. The CDR3 is 12 amino acids. Written as DNA, the CDR3 is TGTGCCAGCAGTCCCGGGGACACTGAAGCTTTCTTT. This encodes CASSPGDTEAFF.

The chain employs TRBV2 and TRBJ2-5; 9 bases line up with TRBD1. J gave up 1 base and V 7 bases, and 4 bases lay outside the gene matches. This CDR3 has 14 residues. Germline V gene sequence: CDR1 SNHLY, CDR2 FYNNEI. The DNA for the CDR3 is TGTGCCAGCACTACGGACAGGGGCCAAGAGACCCAGTACTTC. Translated: CASTTDRGQETQYF.